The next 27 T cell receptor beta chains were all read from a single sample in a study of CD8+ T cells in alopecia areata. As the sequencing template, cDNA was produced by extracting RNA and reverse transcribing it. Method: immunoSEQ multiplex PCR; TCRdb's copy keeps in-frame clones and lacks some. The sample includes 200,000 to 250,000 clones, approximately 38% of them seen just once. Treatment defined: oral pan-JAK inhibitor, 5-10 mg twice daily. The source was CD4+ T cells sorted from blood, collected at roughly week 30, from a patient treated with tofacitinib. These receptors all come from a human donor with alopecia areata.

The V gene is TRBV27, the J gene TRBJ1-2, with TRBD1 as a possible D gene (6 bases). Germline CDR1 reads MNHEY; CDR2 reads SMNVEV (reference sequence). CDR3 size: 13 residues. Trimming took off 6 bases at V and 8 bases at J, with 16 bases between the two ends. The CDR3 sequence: CASRSPGAGGYTF. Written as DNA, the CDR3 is TGTGCCAGCAGATCCCCGGGGGCGGGGGGCTACACCTTC.

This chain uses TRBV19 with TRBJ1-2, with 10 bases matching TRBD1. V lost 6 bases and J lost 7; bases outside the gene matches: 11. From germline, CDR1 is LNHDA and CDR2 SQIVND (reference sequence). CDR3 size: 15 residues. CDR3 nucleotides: TGTGCCAGTAGGAAGTCGGGACAGGGGTTCCGTGGCTACACCTTC. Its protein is CASRKSGQGFRGYTF.

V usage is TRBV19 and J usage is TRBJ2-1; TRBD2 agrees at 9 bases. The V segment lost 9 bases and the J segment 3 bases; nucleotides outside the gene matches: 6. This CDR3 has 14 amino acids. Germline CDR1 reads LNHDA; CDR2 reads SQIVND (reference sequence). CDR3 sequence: CASRLADRYNEQFF. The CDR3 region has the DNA TGTGCCAGCAGACTAGCGGACCGCTACAATGAGCAGTTCTTC. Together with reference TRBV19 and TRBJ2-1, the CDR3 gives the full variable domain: DGGITQSPKYLFRKEGQNVTLSCEQNLNHDAMYWYRQDPGQGLRLIYYSQIVNDFQKGDIAEGYSVSREKKESFPLTVTSAQKNPTAFYLCASRLADRYNEQFFGPGTRLTVL.

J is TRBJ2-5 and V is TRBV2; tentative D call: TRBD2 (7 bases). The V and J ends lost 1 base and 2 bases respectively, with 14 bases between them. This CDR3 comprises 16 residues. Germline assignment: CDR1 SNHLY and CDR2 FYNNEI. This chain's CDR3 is CASSEVGGGYQETQYF. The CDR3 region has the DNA TGTGCCAGCAGTGAAGTGGGCGGGGGCTATCAAGAGACCCAGTACTTC.

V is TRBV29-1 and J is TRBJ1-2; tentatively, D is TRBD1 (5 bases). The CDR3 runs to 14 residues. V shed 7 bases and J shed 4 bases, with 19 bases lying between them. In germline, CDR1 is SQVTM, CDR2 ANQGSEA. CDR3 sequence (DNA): TGCAGCGGTGGTGACAGCGGGCTGGTCTATGGCTACACCTTC. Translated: CSGGDSGLVYGYTF. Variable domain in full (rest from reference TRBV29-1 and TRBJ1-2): SAVISQKPSRDICQRGTSLTIQCQVDSQVTMMFWYRQQPGQSLTLIATANQGSEATYESGFVIDKFPISRPNLTFSTLTVSNMSPEDSSIYLCSGGDSGLVYGYTFGSGTRLTVV.

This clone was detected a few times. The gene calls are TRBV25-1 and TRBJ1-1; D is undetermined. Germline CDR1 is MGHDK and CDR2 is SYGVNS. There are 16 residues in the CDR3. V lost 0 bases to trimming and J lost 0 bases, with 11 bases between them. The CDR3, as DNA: TGTGCCAGCAGTGAATACAGTGTGACAATGAACACTGAAGCTTTCTTT. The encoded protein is CASSEYSVTMNTEAFF.

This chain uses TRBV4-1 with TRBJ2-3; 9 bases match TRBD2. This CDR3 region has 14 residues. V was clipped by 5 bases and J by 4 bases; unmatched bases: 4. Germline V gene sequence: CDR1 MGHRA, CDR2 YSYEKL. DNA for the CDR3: TGCGCCAGCAGCAGAGCGGGAGGCGCAGATACGCAGTATTTT. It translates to CASSRAGGADTQYF.

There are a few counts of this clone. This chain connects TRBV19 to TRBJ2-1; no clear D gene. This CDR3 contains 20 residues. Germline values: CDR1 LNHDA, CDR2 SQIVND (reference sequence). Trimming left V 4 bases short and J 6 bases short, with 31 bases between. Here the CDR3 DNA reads TGTGCCAGTAGTAAAAAGGCGTTAGGGCAGGCGAATCCCGTTGGCAATGAGCAGTTCTTC. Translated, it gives CASSKKALGQANPVGNEQFF.

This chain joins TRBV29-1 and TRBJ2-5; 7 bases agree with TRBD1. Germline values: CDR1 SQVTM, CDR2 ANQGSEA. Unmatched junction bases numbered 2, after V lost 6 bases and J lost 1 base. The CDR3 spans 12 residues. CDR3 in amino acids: CSVTGAQETQYF. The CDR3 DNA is TGCAGCGTCACAGGGGCCCAAGAGACCCAGTACTTC.

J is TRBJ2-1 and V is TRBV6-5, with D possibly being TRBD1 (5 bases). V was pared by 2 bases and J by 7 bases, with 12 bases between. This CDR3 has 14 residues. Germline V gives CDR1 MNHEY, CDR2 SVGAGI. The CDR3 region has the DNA TGTGCCAGCAGTTACGAGGCAGGGCTGAATGAGCAGTTCTTC. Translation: CASSYEAGLNEQFF.

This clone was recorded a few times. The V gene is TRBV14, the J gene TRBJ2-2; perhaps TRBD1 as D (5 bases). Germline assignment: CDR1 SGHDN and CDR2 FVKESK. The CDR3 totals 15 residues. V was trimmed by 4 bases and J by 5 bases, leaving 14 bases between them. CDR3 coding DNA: TGTGCCAGCAGCCGTTCCAGGGTTTTTACCGGGGAGCTGTTTTTT. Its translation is CASSRSRVFTGELFF.

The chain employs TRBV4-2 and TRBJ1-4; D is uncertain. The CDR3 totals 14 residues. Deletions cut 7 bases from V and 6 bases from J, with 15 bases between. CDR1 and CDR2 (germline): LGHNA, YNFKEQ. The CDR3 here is CASKSEYADEKLFF. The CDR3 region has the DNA TGTGCCAGCAAAAGTGAGTACGCGGATGAAAAACTGTTTTTT.

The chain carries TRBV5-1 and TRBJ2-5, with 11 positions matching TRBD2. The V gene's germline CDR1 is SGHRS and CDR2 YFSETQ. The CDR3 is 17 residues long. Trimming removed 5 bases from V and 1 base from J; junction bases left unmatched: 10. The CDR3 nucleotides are TGCGCCAGCAGATCCGCCGGGACTAGCGGACTCCAAGAGACCCAGTACTTC. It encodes CASRSAGTSGLQETQYF.

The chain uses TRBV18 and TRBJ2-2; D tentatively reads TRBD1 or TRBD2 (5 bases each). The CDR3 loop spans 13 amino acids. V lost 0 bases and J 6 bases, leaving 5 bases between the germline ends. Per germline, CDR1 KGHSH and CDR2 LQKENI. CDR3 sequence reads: CASSPPGAGELFF. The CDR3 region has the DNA TGTGCCAGCTCACCACCGGGGGCCGGGGAGCTGTTTTTT.

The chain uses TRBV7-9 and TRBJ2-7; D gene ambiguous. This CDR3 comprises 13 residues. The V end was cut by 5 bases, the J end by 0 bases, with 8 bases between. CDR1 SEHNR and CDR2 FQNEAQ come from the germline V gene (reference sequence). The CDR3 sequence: CASSEYPSYEQYF. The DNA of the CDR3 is TGTGCCAGCAGCGAATACCCCTCCTACGAGCAGTACTTC.

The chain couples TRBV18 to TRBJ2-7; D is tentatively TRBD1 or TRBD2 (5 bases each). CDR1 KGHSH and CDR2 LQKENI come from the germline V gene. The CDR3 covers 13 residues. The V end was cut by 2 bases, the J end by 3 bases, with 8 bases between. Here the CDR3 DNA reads TGTGCCAGCTCACCATGGGACGGCTACGAGCAGTACTTC. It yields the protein CASSPWDGYEQYF.

In DNA form, the CDR3 reads TGTGCCAGCTCACCACAAAATTGGGGAAAGCAGTACTTC. This sequence encodes CASSPQNWGKQYF. The chain combines TRBV18 with TRBJ2-7; D is ambiguous. CDR3 length: 13 residues. Germline V lookup: CDR1 KGHSH, CDR2 LQKENI. The germline V and J ends were trimmed by 1 base and 8 bases, with 12 bases remaining between them.

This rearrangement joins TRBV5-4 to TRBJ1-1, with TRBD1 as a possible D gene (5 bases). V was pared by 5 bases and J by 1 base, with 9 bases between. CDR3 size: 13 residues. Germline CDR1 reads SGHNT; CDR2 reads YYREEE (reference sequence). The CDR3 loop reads CASRIGGNTEAFF. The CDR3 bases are TGTGCCAGCAGGATCGGGGGGAACACTGAAGCTTTCTTT.

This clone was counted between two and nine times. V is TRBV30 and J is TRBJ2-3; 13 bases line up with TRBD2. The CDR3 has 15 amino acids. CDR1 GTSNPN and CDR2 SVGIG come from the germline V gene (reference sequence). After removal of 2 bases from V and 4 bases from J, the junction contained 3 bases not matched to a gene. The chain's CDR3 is CAWSRTSGGADTQYF. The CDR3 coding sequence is TGTGCCTGGAGTAGGACTAGCGGGGGCGCAGATACGCAGTATTTT. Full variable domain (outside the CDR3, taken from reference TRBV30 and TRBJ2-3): SQTIHQWPATLVQPVGSPLSLECTVEGTSNPNLYWYRQAAGRGLQLLFYSVGIGQISSEVPQNLSASRPQDRQFILSSKKLLLSDSGFYLCAWSRTSGGADTQYFGPGTRLTVL.

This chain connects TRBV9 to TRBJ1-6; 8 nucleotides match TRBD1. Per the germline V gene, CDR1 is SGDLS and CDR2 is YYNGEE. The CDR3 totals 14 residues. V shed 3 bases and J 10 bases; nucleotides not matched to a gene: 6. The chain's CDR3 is CASSATTGASPLHF. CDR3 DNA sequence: TGTGCCAGCAGCGCGACGACAGGGGCATCACCCCTCCACTTT.

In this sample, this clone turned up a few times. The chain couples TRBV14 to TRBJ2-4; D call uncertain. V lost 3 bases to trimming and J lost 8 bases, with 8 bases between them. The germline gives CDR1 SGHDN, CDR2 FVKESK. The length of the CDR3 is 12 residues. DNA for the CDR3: TGTGCCAGCAGCCAGTTCTATGACATTCAGTACTTC. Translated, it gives CASSQFYDIQYF.

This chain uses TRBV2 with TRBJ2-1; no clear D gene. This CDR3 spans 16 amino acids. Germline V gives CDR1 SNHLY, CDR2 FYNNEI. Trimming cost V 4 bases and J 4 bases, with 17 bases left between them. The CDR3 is CASSGLKRAQYNEQFF. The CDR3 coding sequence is TGTGCCAGCAGTGGATTGAAAAGGGCCCAATACAATGAGCAGTTCTTC.

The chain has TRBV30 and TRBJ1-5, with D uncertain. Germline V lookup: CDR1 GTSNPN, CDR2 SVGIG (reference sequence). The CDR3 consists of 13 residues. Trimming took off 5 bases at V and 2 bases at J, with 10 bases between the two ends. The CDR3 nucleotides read TGTGCCTGGGGACGGCGAGGCAATCAGCCCCAGCATTTT. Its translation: CAWGRRGNQPQHF.

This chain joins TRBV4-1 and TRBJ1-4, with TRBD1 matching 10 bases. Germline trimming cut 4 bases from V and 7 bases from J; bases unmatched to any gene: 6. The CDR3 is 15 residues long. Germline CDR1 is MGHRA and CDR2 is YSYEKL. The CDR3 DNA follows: TGCGCCAGCAGCCGTCCGGGACAGGGGCTTGAAAAACTGTTTTTT. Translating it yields CASSRPGQGLEKLFF.

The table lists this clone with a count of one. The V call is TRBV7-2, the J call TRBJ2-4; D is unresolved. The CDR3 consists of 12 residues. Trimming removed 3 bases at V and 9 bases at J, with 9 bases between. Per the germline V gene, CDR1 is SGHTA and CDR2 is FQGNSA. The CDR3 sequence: CASSLISGIQYF. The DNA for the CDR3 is TGTGCCAGCAGCTTGATATCTGGCATTCAGTACTTC.

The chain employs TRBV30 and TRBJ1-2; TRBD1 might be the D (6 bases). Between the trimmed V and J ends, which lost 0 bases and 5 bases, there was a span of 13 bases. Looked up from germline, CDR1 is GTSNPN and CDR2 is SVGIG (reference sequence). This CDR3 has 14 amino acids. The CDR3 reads CAWSVRRQAYGYTF. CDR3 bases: TGTGCCTGGAGTGTACGGCGACAGGCTTATGGCTACACCTTC.

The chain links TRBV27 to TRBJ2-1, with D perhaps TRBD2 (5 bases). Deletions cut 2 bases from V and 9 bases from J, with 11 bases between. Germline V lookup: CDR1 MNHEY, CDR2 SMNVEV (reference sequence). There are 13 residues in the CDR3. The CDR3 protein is CASSLEGRVEQFF. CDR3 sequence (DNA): TGTGCCAGCAGTTTAGAGGGTAGGGTTGAGCAGTTCTTC.